This TCR beta chain came from a study of cytomegalovirus exposure and HLA in healthy donors. About this clone: Other DNA sequences from this sample encode an identical CDR3 as well.

The PCR used 60 Vbeta and 13 Jbeta primers. TCRdb's copy holds only in-frame clones and misses some; the assay was immunoSEQ multiplex PCR. The table shows 210,000 or so clones, with approximately 82% occurring only once. The CDR3 has 13 residues. V shed 2 bases, J shed 4 bases, and the junction held 2 bases outside the gene matches. The germline CDR1 and CDR2 sequences are KGHSH and LQKENI. The chain links TRBV18 to TRBJ2-7; TRBD1 matches 7 bases. Sequenced sample: PBMCs. The receptor's source is a woman aged 45-65 years in good health and CMV-seropositive. Here the CDR3 reads CASSPRTGYEQYF. In nucleotides, the CDR3 is TGTGCCAGCTCACCAAGGACAGGTTACGAGCAGTACTTC.